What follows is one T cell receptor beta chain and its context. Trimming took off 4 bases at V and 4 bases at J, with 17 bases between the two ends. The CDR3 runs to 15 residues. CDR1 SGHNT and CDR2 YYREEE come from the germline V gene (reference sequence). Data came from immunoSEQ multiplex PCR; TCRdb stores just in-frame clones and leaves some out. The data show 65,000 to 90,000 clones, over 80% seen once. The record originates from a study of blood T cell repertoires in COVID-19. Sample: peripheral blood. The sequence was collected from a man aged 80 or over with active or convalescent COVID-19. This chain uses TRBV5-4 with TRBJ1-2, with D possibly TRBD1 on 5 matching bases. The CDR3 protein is CASSVQTDLSYGYTF. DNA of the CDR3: TGTGCCAGCAGCGTACAGACAGACCTATCCTATGGCTACACCTTC.